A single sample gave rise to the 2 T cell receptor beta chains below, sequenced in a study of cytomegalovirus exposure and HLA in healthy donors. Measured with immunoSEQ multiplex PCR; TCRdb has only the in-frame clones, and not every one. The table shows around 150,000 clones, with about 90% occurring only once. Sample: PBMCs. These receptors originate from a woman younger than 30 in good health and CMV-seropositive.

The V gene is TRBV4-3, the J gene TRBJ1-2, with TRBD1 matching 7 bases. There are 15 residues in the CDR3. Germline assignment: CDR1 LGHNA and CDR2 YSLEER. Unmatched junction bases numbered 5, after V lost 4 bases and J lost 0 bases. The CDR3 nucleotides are TGCGCCAGCAGCCCCCAGGGACAGACTAACTATGGCTACACCTTC. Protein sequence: CASSPQGQTNYGYTF.

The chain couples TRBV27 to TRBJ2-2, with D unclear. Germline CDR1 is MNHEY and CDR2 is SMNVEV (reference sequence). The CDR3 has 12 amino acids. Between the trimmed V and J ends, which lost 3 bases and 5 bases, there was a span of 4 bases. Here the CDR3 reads CASSLSTGELFF. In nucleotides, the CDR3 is TGTGCCAGCAGTTTGAGTACCGGGGAGCTGTTTTTT.